A single sample gave rise to the 4 T cell receptor beta chains below, sequenced in a study of response to subunit inactivated influenza vaccine. TCRdb processed the RT-PCR reads anew with MiXCR; each CDR3 protein has one entry. In the table there are about 310,000 distinct CDR3 sequences, approximately 21% of which are singletons. Sequencing was performed on PBMCs from blood, taken approximately 20 months after vaccination. These receptors were taken from a man aged 45-69 years who received an inactivated influenza vaccine.

This clonotype was seen ten or more times. V is TRBV5-1 and J is TRBJ1-3; 8 nucleotides match TRBD1. Germline V gives CDR1 SGHRS, CDR2 YFSETQ. V was clipped by 1 base and J by 0 bases; unmatched bases: 6. The CDR3 has 17 residues. The CDR3 nucleotides read TGCGCCAGCAGCTTGTCGGGACAGGCGAACTCTGGAAACACCATATATTTT. This encodes CASSLSGQANSGNTIYF.

In this sample, this clonotype turned up many times. The genes are TRBV3-1 and TRBJ2-3; D may be TRBD2 (5 bases). CDR3 length: 14 residues. The V and J ends lost 0 bases and 5 bases respectively, with 9 bases between them. CDR1 is LGHDT and CDR2 is YNNKEL in the germline V gene (reference sequence). The CDR3 is CASSQDSGIDTQYF. The DNA of the CDR3 is TGTGCCAGCAGCCAAGATTCGGGGATAGATACGCAGTATTTT.

V and J are TRBV15 and TRBJ2-2, with a weak D call TRBD1 (6 bases). The V gene's germline CDR1 is LNHNV and CDR2 YYDKDF (reference sequence). This CDR3 has 13 amino acids. The V and J ends lost 3 bases and 6 bases respectively, with 8 bases between them. The CDR3 bases are TGTGCCACCAGCAGTACAGGGCCCGGGGAGCTGTTTTTT. Translation gives CATSSTGPGELFF.

V is TRBV29-1 and J is TRBJ1-2; 10 bases map to TRBD1. CDR1 SQVTM and CDR2 ANQGSEA come from the germline V gene. The length of the CDR3 is 14 residues. Trimming removed 4 bases from V and 2 bases from J; junction bases left unmatched: 4. CDR3: CSVAKDRGNYGYTF. In nucleotides, the CDR3 is TGCAGCGTTGCCAAGGACAGGGGGAACTATGGCTACACCTTC.